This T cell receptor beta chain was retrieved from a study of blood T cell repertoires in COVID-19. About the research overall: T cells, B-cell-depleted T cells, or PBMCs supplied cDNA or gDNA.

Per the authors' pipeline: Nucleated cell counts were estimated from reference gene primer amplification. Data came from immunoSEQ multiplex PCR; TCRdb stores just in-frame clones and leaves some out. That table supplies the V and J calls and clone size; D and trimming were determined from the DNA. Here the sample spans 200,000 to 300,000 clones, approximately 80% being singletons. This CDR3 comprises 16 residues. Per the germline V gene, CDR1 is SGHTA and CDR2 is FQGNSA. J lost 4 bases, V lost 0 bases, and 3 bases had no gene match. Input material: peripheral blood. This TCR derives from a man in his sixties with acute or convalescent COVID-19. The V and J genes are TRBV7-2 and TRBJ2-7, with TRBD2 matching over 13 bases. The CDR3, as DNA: TGTGCCAGCAGCTTAGCGGGACTAGCGGGAATGTACGAGCAGTACTTC. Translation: CASSLAGLAGMYEQYF.